The clone carrying this T cell receptor (beta chain) was seen a handful of times. Its antigen is as yet unknown. This record belongs to a study of blood T cells in healthy people across ages. General study findings and limits: TCR beta diversity tracked closely with naive T cell percentage.

For the second PCR, which ran for roughly 7 to 11 cycles, a sample-barcoded 5' primer and a J-beta primer mix were used. Each of the samples gave a minimum of 2.5 million paired-end reads that contained CDR3. TCRdb independently ran MiXCR on the 5' RACE reads; one entry per CDR3 protein. The sample has about 800,000 distinct CDR3 sequences; approximately 25% are singletons. The data also belong to a second study, concerning T cells of mothers and their children. That study adds: Healthy Caucasian mothers, three in number, and their six children were the donors. Related and unrelated pairs show similar thymic shaping of TCR recombination output.

The receptor comes from a boy aged 5-17 years in good health. Source material: blood.

The CDR3 DNA sequence: TGCGCCAGCAGCCCCTCCGCAGGGGCCGTGGCGAGTACCGGGGAGCTGTTTTTT. This translates into CASSPSAGAVASTGELFF. The genes are TRBV4-3 and TRBJ2-2; perhaps TRBD1 as D (6 bases). Germline V gives CDR1 LGHNA, CDR2 YSLEER. The length of the CDR3 is 18 residues. The V gene lost 4 bases and the J gene lost 5 bases, with 23 bases spanning the gap.